This entry concerns a single T cell receptor (beta chain). Its recognized antigen is unknown. No base quality values were provided; no much bigger clone lies one nucleotide off. The sample originates from a study of T cells in Graves' hyperthyroidism and ophthalmopathy (dated by TCRdb to about 2019). Concerning the study at large: Peripheral blood was collected at initial diagnosis, before any treatment. After blood sampling, hyperthyroidism patients were treated with methimazole at a starting dose of 30 mg daily, and ophthalmopathy patients were treated with high-dose intravenous methylprednisolone. The study also compared thyroid tissue and blood T-cell repertoires from a handful of Graves' hyperthyroidism patients. Prospective prediction of ophthalmopathy was tested in an independent validation cohort consisting of fewer than 20 hyperthyroidism patients and approximately 16 patients who later progressed to ophthalmopathy. The roughly 91 discovery patients were randomly split 7:3 into training and test sets. TCR V-J signatures able to tell the groups apart were searched for in a discovery cohort of more than 90 patients, of whom 43 had Graves' ophthalmopathy and more than 55 had stable Graves' hyperthyroidism. TCR Vbeta CDR3 sequencing of 120 to 150 peripheral blood samples (43 ophthalmopathy, 70 to 85 hyperthyroidism and approximately 17 progressor patients) is reported in the paper. Study-wide findings and limitations: In validation, progression to ophthalmopathy was predicted by the model with 70.59% sensitivity and 72% to 85% specificity, a median of around 6.5 months before onset. Most expanded thyroid clonotypes (frequency above 0.001) were also detected in blood, a finding suggesting that blood repertoires may reflect thyroid immune responses. No statistical method was used to set the sample size in advance, and investigators knew the group allocation. In cross-validation, a model built on a 13 V-J signature told ophthalmopathy apart from stable hyperthyroidism with under 90% sensitivity and roughly 82% specificity, and in testing the same model reached 80%/75%.

Ophthalmopathy patients had moderately to severely active disease, Clinical Activity Score of at least 3, NOSPECS grade of at least 4, and duration under 3 months. Patients with uncontrolled infections, other autoimmune diseases, pregnancy or lactation were excluded. Diagnoses were based on clinical symptoms, serum thyroxine and TRAb, thyroid ultrasound and orbital computed tomography. PBMCs were isolated from 10 ml of fresh peripheral blood by Ficoll-Paque density gradient centrifugation. Trizol reagent was used to extract total RNA, and RNA quality was then checked on an Agilent 2100 Bioanalyzer. Sequences SNHLY (CDR1) and FYNNEI (CDR2) are obtained from the germline V gene. The CDR3 measures 15 amino acids from cysteine to phenylalanine. Just CDR3 DNA is preserved here, 45 bases in frame from base 1. Trimming at the junction amounts to 6 bases on V and 7 bases on J, and the germline ends lie 16 bases apart.

The TCR beta CDR3 regions were amplified from RNA transcripts. For the first round of RT-PCR on the TCR CDR3, the HTBI primer set was used together with the Qiagen OneStep RT-PCR kit. A second multiplex PCR round built the libraries, followed by size selection and purification. Sequencing of the libraries was done on an Illumina HiSeq2000 using paired-end 100 bp reads. In the authors' own workflow: SOAPnuke was used to process the raw data, removing reads that contained adapters or uncalled bases, had a mean Phred below 15, or lacked an exact match to the constant primer or identifier. High-quality paired reads were merged with COPE v1.2.5, and unique nucleotide sequences were defined as clonotypes. MiTCR v1.1 was used to align the clonotypes against IMGT TRBV, TRBD and TRBJ reference segments. Analysis was restricted to V-J combinations with a frequency above 0.0001, which covered roughly 99% of repertoires. The TCS score was defined as the ratio of F50 (clonal expansion) to E x V (chaos), calculated using BLOSUM62-based TCRdist between CDR3 peptides within each V-J. Welch's t-statistics and random forest reduced 514 V-J features to roughly 13, which were used in a naive Bayes classifier (R e1071). The public reads were quality trimmed at Q25 with fastp and then assembled into clones with MiXCR by TCRdb, keeping productive beta chains. Each record represents a unique CDR3 protein, reported with the most common genes and DNA among its rows. The V and J calls were determined by TCRdb, not by the authors. The sample includes about 600,000 distinct CDR3 sequences, with 14% observed a single time. The ten largest make up 6.5% to 9% of the sample.

The TCR originated in a woman under 30 with Graves' ophthalmopathy. The rearranged segments are TRBV2 and TRBJ1-6; tentative D gene TRBD1, with 6 bases matching. Sequencing used blood. The CDR3 loop reads CASRAQGFGNSPLHF. In nucleotide form, the sequence is TGTGCCAGCAGGGCCCAGGGGTTTGGAAATTCACCCCTCCACTTT.